The 30 T cell receptor beta chains in this list originate from one sample, sequenced in a study of shared clonotypes between healthy human individuals (dated by TCRdb to about 2020). Preparation of the library involved the immunoSEQ multiplex PCR assay. Sourced from immuneACCESS, this table was stored by TCRdb with only in-frame sequences that have V and J called. A share of the clones is absent; for the studies checked, an unresolved V gene accounts for under half, and the remainder has no known explanation. Here the sample has over 2 million clones; 85% to 95% occur a single time. The ten largest clonotypes hold approximately 0.41% of the sample. Specimen: naive CD4+ T cells from PBMCs. The cell subset or site label, read with the paper, signifies: CD45RA+ positively selected. These receptors originate from a man between 18 and 35 years old in good health. Some clones in this sample may be carry-over from other donors' samples.

A remark on this clone: The identical CDR3 is also encoded by other nucleotide sequences in the sample. The gene calls are TRBV5-1 and TRBJ2-3, with 13 positions matching TRBD2. J was trimmed by 3 bases and V by 5 bases; bases with no gene match: 3. The V gene's germline CDR1 is SGHRS and CDR2 YFSETQ. This CDR3 is built from 15 residues. For the CDR3, the DNA is TGCGCCAGCAGTTCGGGACTAGCGGGGACAGATACGCAGTATTTT. This gives the protein CASSSGLAGTDTQYF.

J is TRBJ1-2 and V is TRBV7-9; TRBD1 aligns across 11 bases. The junction had 11 bases not matched to a gene; V was cut back by 1 base and J by 4 bases. CDR1 SEHNR and CDR2 FQNEAQ come from the germline V gene (reference sequence). The CDR3 has 18 amino acids. As DNA, the CDR3 is TGTGCCAGCAGCTTAGTCCAAGCGGACAGGGGGCACACCTATGGCTACACCTTC. Its protein is CASSLVQADRGHTYGYTF.

The J gene is TRBJ2-1, the V gene TRBV5-4; 10 bases are shared with TRBD2. In germline, CDR1 is SGHNT, CDR2 YYREEE (reference sequence). V shed 6 bases and J 0 bases; nucleotides not matched to a gene: 6. There are 16 residues in the CDR3. The CDR3 here is CASIPSGSSSYNEQFF. Written as DNA, the CDR3 is TGTGCCAGCATCCCTAGCGGGAGTTCCTCCTACAATGAGCAGTTCTTC.

In this sample, this clone turned up once. The genes are TRBV7-9 and TRBJ2-5; D may be TRBD1 (6 bases). Trimming removed 2 bases from V and 5 bases from J, with 15 bases in between. Germline V CDR1 and CDR2: SEHNR, FQNEAQ (reference sequence). The CDR3 length is 15 residues. The CDR3 DNA reads as TGTGCCAGCAGCTTACCGCTGACAGGTGTTGAGACCCAGTACTTC. Amino acids: CASSLPLTGVETQYF. Full variable domain (remainder filled in from reference TRBV7-9 and TRBJ2-5): DTGVSQNPRHKITKRGQNVTFRCDPISEHNRLYWYRQTLGQGPEFLTYFQNEAQLEKSRLLSDRFSAERPKGSFSTLEIQRTEQGDSAMYLCASSLPLTGVETQYFGPGTRLLVL.

The CDR3: CASRGKEWFSYEQYF. In nucleotides, the CDR3 is TGCGCCAGCAGGGGGAAGGAGTGGTTCTCCTACGAGCAGTACTTC. This chain connects TRBV10-2 to TRBJ2-7; D is ambiguous. The length of the CDR3 is 15 residues. In germline, CDR1 is WSHSY, CDR2 SAAADI. Trimming cost V 6 bases and J 0 bases, with 15 bases left between them.

V is TRBV19 and J is TRBJ1-3, with a tentative D call TRBD1 (5 bases). The CDR3 runs to 14 residues. The V and J ends lost 6 bases and 2 bases respectively, with 11 bases between them. Germline CDR1 reads LNHDA; CDR2 reads SQIVND (reference sequence). CDR3 in amino acids: CASRAGSTGNTIYF. The CDR3 DNA reads as TGTGCCAGTAGAGCAGGGTCAACTGGAAACACCATATATTTT.

This clone has a single count. The same CDR3 can be traced to other DNA sequences in this sample. This rearrangement joins TRBV10-3 to TRBJ2-5; weak D call: TRBD2 (6 bases). V was shortened by 3 bases and J by 5 bases, with 7 bases between the two germline ends. The CDR3 is 12 amino acids. Germline CDR1 ENHRY, CDR2 SYGVKD. CDR3 protein: CAISDREETQYF. The CDR3 region has the DNA TGTGCCATCAGTGACCGGGAGGAGACCCAGTACTTC.

The chain has TRBV6-1 and TRBJ2-1; 10 nucleotides line up with TRBD2. Looked up from germline, CDR1 is MNHNS and CDR2 is SASEGT. The CDR3 sequence is 14 residues long. V lost 5 bases, J lost 8 bases, and 6 bases stayed unmatched. CDR3: CASSKREGQDEQFF. CDR3 coding DNA: TGTGCCAGCAGTAAGCGGGAGGGCCAGGATGAGCAGTTCTTC.

The rearrangement uses TRBV29-1 and TRBJ1-1, with D unclear. Germline CDR1 and CDR2: SQVTM and ANQGSEA. V was shortened by 7 bases and J by 1 base, with 10 bases between the two germline ends. The CDR3 covers 12 residues. The CDR3 region is CSGATSNTEAFF. Here the CDR3 DNA reads TGCAGCGGAGCGACATCGAACACTGAAGCTTTCTTT.

V and J are TRBV6-5 and TRBJ2-1; TRBD1 is a possible D gene (6 bases). The V end lost 5 bases, the J end lost 12 bases, and 17 bases lay between the germline ends. CDR1 is MNHEY and CDR2 is SVGAGI in the germline V gene. CDR3 length: 13 residues. The CDR3 coding sequence is TGTGCCAGCAGTCAGGGGACAAGGGAGTCGCAGTTCTTC. Translating it yields CASSQGTRESQFF.

The chain has TRBV2 and TRBJ1-2, with D possibly being TRBD1 (6 bases). This CDR3 region has 13 residues. Germline-derived CDR1 and CDR2 are SNHLY and FYNNEI. Trimming took off 8 bases at V and 3 bases at J, with 13 bases between the two ends. The CDR3 bases are TGTGCCAGCCTCTCGGGACACGACTATGGCTACACCTTC. Amino acid sequence: CASLSGHDYGYTF.

This clone was observed a single time. Other DNA sequences from this sample encode an identical CDR3 as well. V and J are TRBV19 and TRBJ2-7; D is possibly TRBD1 (5 bases). The CDR3 is 14 residues long. V was clipped by 3 bases and J by 1 base, with 10 bases between them. Per the germline V gene, CDR1 is LNHDA and CDR2 is SQIVND (reference sequence). This CDR3 is CASSIQGRSYEQYF. The DNA of the CDR3 is TGTGCCAGTAGTATCCAGGGTAGGTCCTACGAGCAGTACTTC.

J is TRBJ1-3 and V is TRBV28; D is undetermined. Deletions cut 6 bases from V and 4 bases from J, with 13 bases between. Germline assignment: CDR1 MDHEN and CDR2 SYDVKM. The CDR3 runs to 14 residues. The CDR3 spells CASSTTAEGNTIYF. CDR3 DNA sequence: TGTGCCAGCAGCACGACTGCAGAAGGAAACACCATATATTTT.

This CDR3 reads CASSLGLAGSSDTQYF. The CDR3 DNA sequence: TGTGCCAGCAGCTTAGGACTCGCGGGTAGCTCAGATACGCAGTATTTT. The chain links TRBV11-2 to TRBJ2-3; perhaps TRBD2 as D (5 bases). Trimming removed 1 base from V and 4 bases from J, with 15 bases in between. Germline lookup yields CDR1 SGHAT and CDR2 FQNNGV. This CDR3 has 16 amino acids.

The chain couples TRBV28 to TRBJ1-1; D uncertain. The germline V gene has CDR1 MDHEN and CDR2 SYDVKM. The CDR3 is 15 amino acids. Deletions cut 6 bases from V and 8 bases from J, with 22 bases between. CDR3 nucleotide sequence: TGTGCCAGCAGCCTTACCTCCGGGAGTAGAGTGGAAGCTTTCTTT. Encoded protein: CASSLTSGSRVEAFF.

The chain employs TRBV7-2 and TRBJ2-2; 8 nucleotides match TRBD2. With V trimmed by 6 bases and J by 6 bases, 12 bases remained unmatched. The germline gives CDR1 SGHTA, CDR2 FQGNSA. This CDR3 is built from 16 residues. The CDR3 protein is CASRGTGTRESGELFF. CDR3 in DNA: TGTGCCAGCAGGGGAACCGGGACTAGGGAGTCCGGGGAGCTGTTTTTT.

This chain connects TRBV29-1 to TRBJ2-7, with D tentatively TRBD1 (5 bases). V was pared by 4 bases and J by 0 bases, with 19 bases between. The CDR3 has 16 residues. CDR1 and CDR2 from the germline V gene are SQVTM and ANQGSEA. The CDR3 region has the DNA TGCAGCGTTGGAGCTTACAGGTTTGCCTTCTCCTACGAGCAGTACTTC. Translation: CSVGAYRFAFSYEQYF.

The chain is built from TRBV5-1 and TRBJ2-5; D might be TRBD2 (6 bases). Trimming left V 4 bases short and J 1 base short, with 8 bases between. This CDR3 contains 13 residues. The germline V gene has CDR1 SGHRS and CDR2 YFSETQ. The CDR3 DNA is TGCGCCAGCAGCAGGGACTTCCAAGAGACCCAGTACTTC. It codes for CASSRDFQETQYF.

This clone was recorded a few times. The rearrangement links TRBV7-6 to TRBJ1-5; D gene uncertain. The CDR3 contains 14 residues. V was pared by 0 bases and J by 4 bases, with 7 bases between. From germline, CDR1 is SGHVS and CDR2 FNYEAQ. CDR3 sequence (DNA): TGTGCCAGCAGCTTAGCAGTAGGAAATCAGCCCCAGCATTTT. Protein product: CASSLAVGNQPQHF.

The J gene is TRBJ2-7, the V gene TRBV6-5; 11 bases fit TRBD2. Germline-derived CDR1 and CDR2 are MNHEY and SVGAGI. Trimming removed 6 bases from V and 3 bases from J; junction bases left unmatched: 4. The CDR3 has 14 residues. The CDR3 DNA is TGTGCCAGCAGACCCCTAGCGGGAGGCTACGAGCAGTACTTC. It yields the protein CASRPLAGGYEQYF.

The V call is TRBV29-1, the J call TRBJ2-2; TRBD2 might be the D (6 bases). V lost 5 bases and J 1 base, leaving 11 bases between the germline ends. The CDR3 covers 14 residues. From germline, CDR1 is SQVTM and CDR2 ANQGSEA. The CDR3 region has the DNA TGCAGCGTTTTCCAGGGAGGGAACACCGGGGAGCTGTTTTTT. Translated, it gives CSVFQGGNTGELFF.

This clone occurred once. DNA of the CDR3: TGTGCCAGCAGCTTTTTTAGGGGTAACACTGAAGCTTTCTTT. Translating it yields CASSFFRGNTEAFF. The chain has TRBV5-4 and TRBJ1-1; the D gene is possibly TRBD1 (5 bases). CDR1 is SGHNT, CDR2 YYREEE, per germline (reference sequence). This CDR3 contains 14 residues. Trimming removed 2 bases at V and 2 bases at J, with 10 bases between.

V gene TRBV19 combines with J gene TRBJ1-5; tentative D call: TRBD1 (6 bases). Germline CDR1 reads LNHDA; CDR2 reads SQIVND (reference sequence). V lost 5 bases and J 2 bases, leaving 13 bases between the germline ends. The CDR3 sequence is 15 residues long. CDR3 sequence: CASSPQGLRNQPQHF. The CDR3 DNA is TGTGCCAGTAGTCCACAGGGTCTCCGCAATCAGCCCCAGCATTTT.

V and J are TRBV5-1 and TRBJ2-5; D gene ambiguous. V was shortened by 4 bases and J by 4 bases, with 14 bases between the two germline ends. This CDR3 contains 14 residues. Germline-derived CDR1 and CDR2 are SGHRS and YFSETQ. The CDR3 is CASSPHWQSETQYF. CDR3 DNA: TGCGCCAGCAGCCCCCATTGGCAGTCAGAGACCCAGTACTTC.

The CDR3 DNA reads as TGTGCCAGCAGAAGCGACAGGGCCGGCAATCAGCCCCAGCATTTT. The encoded protein is CASRSDRAGNQPQHF. The chain combines TRBV6-1 with TRBJ1-5; 7 bases are shared with TRBD1. V shed 6 bases, J shed 2 bases, and the junction held 7 bases outside the gene matches. Germline V CDR1 and CDR2: MNHNS, SASEGT. The CDR3 consists of 15 residues.

V and J are TRBV28 and TRBJ2-2, with 8 bases fitting TRBD1. There are 15 residues in the CDR3. Germline V gene sequence: CDR1 MDHEN, CDR2 SYDVKM. V lost 7 bases and J lost 5; bases outside the gene matches: 9. CDR3 sequence (DNA): TGTGCCAGCACCTCCGGACAGGGAGGAACCGGGGAGCTGTTTTTT. Translating it yields CASTSGQGGTGELFF.

The V and J genes are TRBV7-8 and TRBJ1-5, with D maybe TRBD1 (5 bases). Germline assignment: CDR1 SGHVS and CDR2 FQNEAQ. This CDR3 region has 20 residues. Trimming cost V 1 base and J 0 bases, with 22 bases left between them. CDR3 region: CASSLDDRPNKKYSNQPQHF. The CDR3 DNA sequence: TGTGCCAGCAGCTTAGATGACAGACCGAACAAAAAATATAGCAATCAGCCCCAGCATTTT.

The chain couples TRBV5-1 to TRBJ2-7; TRBD2 agrees at 8 bases. CDR1 SGHRS and CDR2 YFSETQ come from the germline V gene. The CDR3 has 14 residues. The V segment lost 3 bases and the J segment 2 bases; nucleotides outside the gene matches: 4. The CDR3 loop reads CASSSGGGTYEQYF. DNA of the CDR3: TGCGCCAGCAGCTCGGGAGGGGGGACCTACGAGCAGTACTTC.

The DNA of the CDR3 is TGTGCCAGCGGGATCACCCCACTCTCCCTAGGACCGCATAGCAATCAGCCCCAGCATTTT. The encoded protein is CASGITPLSLGPHSNQPQHF. The chain couples TRBV19 to TRBJ1-5; D is ambiguous. V gave up 9 bases and J gave up 0 bases, with 30 bases separating them. The germline V gene encodes CDR1 LNHDA and CDR2 SQIVND (reference sequence). The CDR3 runs to 20 residues.

Comments on this clone: Other DNA sequences in the sample encode the same CDR3. The V call is TRBV18, the J call TRBJ2-3, with 10 bases identical to TRBD1. This CDR3 region has 14 residues. In germline, CDR1 is KGHSH, CDR2 LQKENI. The J segment lost 3 bases and the V segment lost 6 bases, leaving 3 bases of the junction unmatched. In nucleotides, the CDR3 is TGTGCCAGCTCTCCGGGACAGGGGACAGATACGCAGTATTTT. Translation gives CASSPGQGTDTQYF.